Listed below are T cell receptor beta chains from one sample, sequenced in a study of cytomegalovirus exposure and HLA in healthy donors. Sequencing was performed with immunoSEQ multiplex PCR; in TCRdb, only in-frame clones are kept and a portion is missing. The sample lists 130,000 to 150,000 clones; approximately 79% were seen once. The sequenced sample was PBMCs. These receptors were collected from a man between 18 and 35 years old in good health and CMV-seropositive. CDR3s include the opening cysteine and the closing phenylalanine or tryptophan. The order of the fields is J gene, D gene, CDR3 length, V gene, clone size, CDR3 DNA, CDR3 protein. The D gene is left open where the match is weak. Clone size is given for some rows only: seen once, a few or many times, or a class if the clone is expanded.

>TRBJ1-4|-|16|TRBV19|-
TGTGCCGCCAAACCTCGACAGGCTGCGAATAATGAAAAACTGTTTTTT
CAAKPRQAANNEKLFF
>TRBJ1-5|-|16|TRBV5-6|once
TGTGCCAGCAGCCTTCTACGAGGAGGGATCGATCAGCCCCAGCATTTT
CASSLLRGGIDQPQHF
>TRBJ1-2|-|13|TRBV19|few
TGTGCCAGTGGGGCGGACCTGGGATATGGCTACACCTTC
CASGADLGYGYTF
>TRBJ1-2|-|11|TRBV6-6|few
TGTGCCAGCAGTGGGCCCTATGGCTACACCTTC
CASSGPYGYTF
>TRBJ1-4|TRBD1|14|TRBV18|-
TGTGCCAGCTCACCGGGACAGGGGAATGAAAAACTGTTTTTT
CASSPGQGNEKLFF
>TRBJ1-1|-|14|TRBV9|-
TGTGCCAGCAGCGTAGTGGCCGAGAACACTGAAGCTTTCTTT
CASSVVAENTEAFF
>TRBJ1-1|-|13|TRBV28|once
TGTGCCAGCAGTTTAGATCCGGGCACTGAAGCTTTCTTT
CASSLDPGTEAFF
>TRBJ1-5|-|14|TRBV7-2|-
TGTGCCAGCAGCTTAAGGGAGAAGCGACAGCCCCAGCATTTT
CASSLREKRQPQHF
>TRBJ2-2|TRBD1|16|TRBV11-1|-
TGTGCCAGCAGCTTATGGGACAGGGGTGACACCGGGGAGCTGTTTTTT
CASSLWDRGDTGELFF
>TRBJ2-3|-|13|TRBV10-2|-
TGCGCCACCCTAGACCTGAGCACAGATACGCAGTATTTT
CATLDLSTDTQYF
>TRBJ2-7|TRBD2|16|TRBV29-1|-
TGCAGCGTTGAAGGGGGCGGGCTAGCGGGAGAGAACGAGCAGTACTTC
CSVEGGGLAGENEQYF
>TRBJ1-4|-|13|TRBV29-1|-
TGCAGCGTTGAGGGGCAGGGGAGAGAAAAGCTGTTTTTT
CSVEGQGREKLFF
>TRBJ2-7|-|11|TRBV7-2|-
TGTGCCAGCAGCGGTAGCTACGAGCAGTACTTC
CASSGSYEQYF
>TRBJ2-1|TRBD2|20|TRBV2|few
TGTGCCAGCATCGGAGGAAAAGGGACTAGCGGGAGTAGAGGCTACAATGAGCAGTTCTTC
CASIGGKGTSGSRGYNEQFF
>TRBJ1-3|-|13|TRBV25-1|-
TGTGCCAGCAGTGAATGGGGAGGTTTGCCCATATATTTT
CASSEWGGLPIYF
>TRBJ2-7|TRBD2|15|TRBV27|-
TGTGCCAGCAGTTTAATCGCGGGAGGGCCTTACGAGCAGTACTTC
CASSLIAGGPYEQYF
>TRBJ2-5|TRBD2|13|TRBV7-3|-
TGTGCCAGCAGCTTAACGGGGGAGGGGACCCAGTACTTC
CASSLTGEGTQYF
>TRBJ2-1|TRBD1|14|TRBV19|-
TGTGCCAGTAGTACACAGGGGGCACTCAATGAGCAGTTCTTC
CASSTQGALNEQFF
>TRBJ2-3|-|14|TRBV30|-
TGTGCCTGGAGTGTAAAGCGGAGCACAGATACGCAGTATTTT
CAWSVKRSTDTQYF
>TRBJ2-4|-|20|TRBV9|-
TGTGCCAGCAGCGTAGCGGCGGGGTGGGTACCTCCCGGATACAAAAACATTCAGTACTTC
CASSVAAGWVPPGYKNIQYF
>TRBJ1-5|-|11|TRBV20-1|-
TGCAGTGCTAGAGATCAGGAGCCCCAGCATTTT
CSARDQEPQHF
>TRBJ2-7|TRBD2|15|TRBV6-1|-
TGTGCCAGCAGGGTTCTAGCGGGCGACACCTACGAGCAGTACTTC
CASRVLAGDTYEQYF
>TRBJ1-2|TRBD1|14|TRBV30|-
TGTGCCTGGAGCGGCTGGACAGGTGGCTATGGCTACACCTTC
CAWSGWTGGYGYTF
>TRBJ2-7|TRBD1|8|TRBV28|-
TGTGCTTCGGGACAGGGCAACTTC
CASGQGNF
>TRBJ2-2|-|13|TRBV5-1|few
TGCGCCTCCTCGGACAGTTACACCGGGGAGCTGTTTTTT
CASSDSYTGELFF
>TRBJ1-2|TRBD1|15|TRBV7-2|once
TGTGCCAGCAGCCCGGGGAGTAGACAGGGCTATGGCTACACCTTC
CASSPGSRQGYGYTF
>TRBJ2-1|TRBD2|17|TRBV27|-
TGTGCCAGCAAGGGACTAGCGGGAGTTCTCTTATACAATGAGCAGTTCTTC
CASKGLAGVLLYNEQFF
>TRBJ2-1|TRBD1|15|TRBV6-6|once
TGTGCCAGCAGTCAGACAGGGGTTTTCTACAATGAGCAGTTCTTC
CASSQTGVFYNEQFF
>TRBJ2-5|TRBD2|15|TRBV2|-
TGTGCCAGCAGGGTCGGTAGCGGGAGGGGAGAGACCCAGTACTTC
CASRVGSGRGETQYF